These 21 T cell receptor beta chains originate from one sample sequenced in a study of regulatory T cells in long-lasting Graves disease. According to the study, TCR beta libraries were built with iRepertoire HTBI primers and CDR3-region Arm-PCR. A single record per CDR3 protein comes from TCRdb applying MiXCR to the multiplex PCR reads. This sample yields over 450,000 distinct CDR3 sequences, of which about 22% are seen a single time; roughly 7.1% belongs to the top ten. Time point indicated: persistent/refractory GD, antithyroid drugs over 5 years with positive TRAb. Scientists built the TCR library using RNA that was extracted from PBMCs. Sample: peripheral blood mononuclear cells (PBMCs), taken when the disease was refractory, from a patient treated with antithyroid drugs. The receptor source for this set is a female donor with Graves disease.

V and J are TRBV20-1 and TRBJ1-2, with D possibly being TRBD1 (5 bases). The V and J ends lost 3 bases and 6 bases respectively, with 14 bases between them. The CDR3 consists of 13 residues. Germline V gene sequence: CDR1 DFQATT, CDR2 SNEGSKA (reference sequence). CDR3 in amino acids: CSASHGTDNGYTF. The CDR3 DNA follows: TGCAGTGCTAGTCACGGGACTGATAATGGCTACACCTTC.

In the case of this clonotype: At one boundary the junction diverges from the germline segment, which might be a read error. This chain links TRBV7-8 with TRBJ1-5; a weak D match, TRBD1 (6 bases). In germline, CDR1 is SGHVS, CDR2 FQNEAQ. This CDR3 comprises 15 residues. CDR3 in DNA: TGTGCCAGCGGCTTGATGGGGGCCAGCAATCAGCCCCAGCATTTT. Translation gives CASGLMGASNQPQHF.

On this clonotype: This may be a read error: a much more frequent sequence differs by one nucleotide. The chain joins TRBV2 to TRBJ2-7; D might be TRBD2 (5 bases). Trimming stripped 6 bases from V and 3 bases from J, with 12 bases between. The CDR3 spans 13 residues. CDR1 is SNHLY and CDR2 is FYNNEI in the germline V gene. CDR3 sequence reads: CASRRWRHYEQYF. The CDR3 nucleotides read TGTGCCAGCAGGCGCTGGAGGCACTACGAGCAGTACTTC.

This clonotype was observed a few times. The rearrangement links TRBV20-1 to TRBJ2-7; weak D call: TRBD1 (5 bases). Trimming removed 7 bases from V and 0 bases from J, with 10 bases in between. Germline V gives CDR1 DFQATT, CDR2 SNEGSKA (reference sequence). The CDR3 runs 12 residues. The chain's CDR3 is CSVGRGSYEQYF. DNA of the CDR3: TGCAGTGTAGGAAGGGGCTCCTACGAGCAGTACTTC.

V and J are TRBV7-2 and TRBJ2-1; D gene uncertain. CDR1 and CDR2 from the germline V gene are SGHTA and FQGNSA. This CDR3 contains 15 residues. The V and J ends lost 5 bases and 2 bases respectively, with 13 bases between them. The CDR3 DNA is TGTGCCAGCAGCAGCCTTCCCGGACCCTACAATGAGCAGTTCTTC. Its translation is CASSSLPGPYNEQFF.

The chain carries TRBV29-1 and TRBJ2-1; the match to TRBD2 covers 7 bases. Per germline, CDR1 SQVTM and CDR2 ANQGSEA. The ends lost 4 bases at V and 6 bases at J; junction bases unmatched: 9. The CDR3 is made up of 14 amino acids. The CDR3 protein is CSVGGAGLPNEQFF. The CDR3 DNA follows: TGCAGCGTTGGAGGAGCGGGGCTACCCAATGAGCAGTTCTTC.

V gene TRBV5-6 combines with J gene TRBJ2-4; TRBD1 or TRBD2 may be the D gene (5 bases each). Between the trimmed V and J ends, which lost 3 bases and 6 bases, there was a span of 22 bases. This CDR3 comprises 17 residues. CDR1 and CDR2 (germline): SGHDT, YYEEEE. The CDR3 coding sequence is TGTGCCAGCAGCTGGGGGTTATTAGAGTATGGGAGAAACATTCAGTACTTC. The encoded protein is CASSWGLLEYGRNIQYF.

This clonotype was counted ten times or more. This chain links TRBV2 with TRBJ2-5; possible D gene TRBD2, 6 bases. The CDR3 has 13 residues. Trimming shortened V by 5 bases and J by 8 bases, and 15 bases separated the two germline ends. CDR1 and CDR2 (germline): SNHLY, FYNNEI. DNA of the CDR3: TGTGCCAGCAGTTTTATTGGGACTGGCACCCAGTACTTC. Residues: CASSFIGTGTQYF. Together with reference TRBV2 and TRBJ2-5, the CDR3 gives the full variable domain: EPEVTQTPSHQVTQMGQEVILRCVPISNHLYFYWYRQILGQKVEFLVSFYNNEISEKSEIFDDQFSVERPDGSNFTLKIRSTKLEDSAMYFCASSFIGTGTQYFGPGTRLLVL.

This clonotype was seen ten or more times. V is TRBV11-2 and J is TRBJ2-1; TRBD1 aligns across 8 bases. Losses at the gene ends were 7 bases for V and 1 base for J; bases not matched to a gene: 3. Germline CDR1 SGHAT, CDR2 FQNNGV. This CDR3 has 14 residues. In DNA form, the CDR3 reads TGTGCCAGCATCGGACAGGGTTCCTACAATGAGCAGTTCTTC. This gives the protein CASIGQGSYNEQFF.

This clonotype has ten or more counts. The chain employs TRBV28 and TRBJ1-1; TRBD1 might be the D (6 bases). In germline, CDR1 is MDHEN, CDR2 SYDVKM. The CDR3 has 14 amino acids. V lost 0 bases to trimming and J lost 2 bases, with 7 bases between them. The CDR3 nucleotides are TGTGCCAGCAGTTTATGGGGGGCCAACACTGAAGCTTTCTTT. This encodes CASSLWGANTEAFF.

The sample holds a few counts of this clonotype. This sequence joins TRBV19 and TRBJ1-5; 7 bases agree with TRBD1. V dropped 8 bases and J dropped 2; count of bases not matched to a gene: 6. Germline loops: CDR1 LNHDA, CDR2 SQIVND (reference sequence). The CDR3 has 14 residues. The CDR3 nucleotides read TGTGCCAGTTCCGACGACAGGGGCAATCAGCCCCAGCATTTT. Amino acid sequence: CASSDDRGNQPQHF.

This chain joins TRBV19 and TRBJ1-6, with 8 positions matching TRBD1. The CDR3 loop spans 15 amino acids. Germline CDR1 LNHDA, CDR2 SQIVND (reference sequence). With V trimmed by 7 bases and J by 1 base, 3 bases remained unmatched. CDR3 sequence: CASKGQGSYNSPLHF. In DNA form, the CDR3 reads TGTGCCAGTAAAGGACAGGGTTCCTATAATTCACCCCTCCACTTT.

Only a few counts were recorded for this clonotype. The chain carries TRBV28 and TRBJ2-7; D not certain. This CDR3 has 12 residues. Germline V CDR1 and CDR2: MDHEN, SYDVKM. V lost 11 bases to trimming and J lost 4 bases, with 15 bases between them. CDR3 DNA sequence: TGTGCCGGCACGAGGCTAGGGTACGAGCAGTACTTC. This codes for CAGTRLGYEQYF. The variable domain in full, completed from reference TRBV28 and TRBJ2-7, reads DVKVTQSSRYLVKRTGEKVFLECVQDMDHENMFWYRQDPGLGLRLIYFSYDVKMKEKGDIPEGYSVSREKKERFSLILESASTNQTSMYLCAGTRLGYEQYFGPGTRLTVT.

This clonotype was observed a few times. The CDR3 DNA follows: TGTGCCAGCAAAAGGGGATCCTCCTACAATGAGCAGTTCTTC. Its protein is CASKRGSSYNEQFF. V usage is TRBV28 and J usage is TRBJ2-1; D perhaps matches TRBD1 (5 bases). In germline, CDR1 is MDHEN, CDR2 SYDVKM. V was cut by 7 bases and J by 0 bases, with 10 bases left in between. The CDR3 is made up of 14 amino acids. The whole variable domain, remainder taken from reference TRBV28 and TRBJ2-1, is DVKVTQSSRYLVKRTGEKVFLECVQDMDHENMFWYRQDPGLGLRLIYFSYDVKMKEKGDIPEGYSVSREKKERFSLILESASTNQTSMYLCASKRGSSYNEQFFGPGTRLTVL.

The chain links TRBV4-1 to TRBJ2-5; D uncertain. Trimming stripped 4 bases from V and 5 bases from J, with 17 bases between. The CDR3 is 15 residues long. Germline values: CDR1 MGHRA, CDR2 YSYEKL. As DNA, the CDR3 is TGCGCCAGCAGCCCTCTCGCGGTTTTCATGGAGACCCAGTACTTC. Protein product: CASSPLAVFMETQYF.

The rearrangement links TRBV27 to TRBJ2-2, with 7 bases lining up with TRBD1. The trim removed 0 bases at V and 2 bases at J, leaving 6 bases unmatched. The V gene's germline CDR1 is MNHEY and CDR2 SMNVEV (reference sequence). The CDR3 spans 17 residues. The CDR3 loop reads CASSLSRGGSNTGELFF. CDR3 bases: TGTGCCAGCAGTTTATCGAGAGGGGGCTCTAACACCGGGGAGCTGTTTTTT.

This clonotype was seen a handful of times. The CDR3 coding sequence is TGTGCCAGCAGCCCTAGCGCAAGCACAGATACGCAGTATTTT. Its translation: CASSPSASTDTQYF. V gene TRBV7-3 combines with J gene TRBJ2-3, with a tentative D call TRBD2 (6 bases). CDR3 length equals 14 residues. CDR1 and CDR2 from the germline V gene are SGHTA and FQGTGA. V shed 5 bases and J shed 0 bases, with 9 bases lying between them. The full variable domain, with the rest looked up from reference TRBV7-3 and TRBJ2-3, is GAGVSQTPSNKVTEKGKYVELRCDPISGHTALYWYRQSLGQGPEFLIYFQGTGAADDSGLPNDRFFAVRPEGSVSTLKIQRTERGDSAVYLCASSPSASTDTQYFGPGTRLTVL.

Worth noting for this clonotype: Germline and junction disagree at one end, which may indicate a read error. The J gene is TRBJ1-1, the V gene TRBV12-5, with 10 positions matching TRBD1. Germline V gene sequence: CDR1 LGHNT, CDR2 FRNRAP. This CDR3 region has 17 residues. CDR3: CACGLRTGGSGSTEAFF. CDR3 in DNA: TGTGCTTGTGGTCTTCGGACAGGGGGGAGTGGTAGCACTGAAGCTTTCTTT. Looking up the rest from reference TRBV12-5 and TRBJ1-1 gives the full variable domain: DARVTQTPRHKVTEMGQEVTMRCQPILGHNTVFWYRQTMMQGLELLAYFRNRAPLDDSGMPKDRFSAEMPDATLATLKIQPSEPRDSAVYFCACGLRTGGSGSTEAFFGQGTRLTVV.

The CDR3 loop reads CAWSVPTGRITEAFF. CDR3 sequence (DNA): TGTGCCTGGAGTGTCCCGACAGGGCGGATCACTGAAGCTTTCTTT. The chain is built from TRBV30 and TRBJ1-1, with 7 bases fitting TRBD1. Trimming took 0 bases from V and 4 from J; bases not matched to a gene: 8. CDR1 and CDR2 from the germline V gene are GTSNPN and SVGIG (reference sequence). The CDR3 extends over 15 amino acids.

V is TRBV6-2 or TRBV6-3 and J is TRBJ2-5; maybe TRBD2 (5 bases). Deletions cut 6 bases from V and 5 bases from J, with 16 bases between. Germline CDR1 MNHEY, CDR2 SVGEGT. This CDR3 comprises 14 residues. The CDR3 DNA follows: TGTGCCAGCAGCCAGGATCGGACGGGGGAGACCCAGTACTTC. Its protein product is CASSQDRTGETQYF.

The CDR3, as DNA: TGCAGTGCTAGAGACTCCGGGACAGGGGGCCGGTACTCTGGGGCCAACGTCCTGACTTTC. It is translated as CSARDSGTGGRYSGANVLTF. The chain links TRBV20-1 to TRBJ2-6; 12 nucleotides match TRBD1. The CDR3 spans 20 residues. V was pared by 0 bases and J by 0 bases, with 9 bases of the junction left unmatched. Germline V gene lookup returns CDR1 DFQATT and CDR2 SNEGSKA (reference sequence).